Listed below are T cell receptor beta chains from one sample, sequenced in a study of T cell changes during pregnancy in multiple sclerosis. Assay: immunoSEQ multiplex PCR; the TCRdb copy retains only in-frame clones and omits some. The sample includes 100,000 or so clones, about nine tenths of them seen just once. This sample comprised peripheral blood, obtained after pregnancy. These TCRs come from a female donor with multiple sclerosis, enrolled in a pregnancy study. Both conserved end residues are part of each CDR3. D genes are given only for firm matches.

d_call,v_call,cdr3_aa
TRBD2,TRBV5-1,CASSLEIGTSGAEQFF
TRBD1,TRBV5-4,CASSLEAGGEQYF
TRBD2,TRBV7-9,CASSLGAGVPRGNEQFF
NA,TRBV4-3,CASSQDAGGNTEAFF
TRBD2,TRBV27,CASSLGGSKNIQYF
NA,TRBV7-9,CASMPGTIGHTEAFF
NA,TRBV19,CASSLLAGEPNYGYTF
NA,TRBV28,CASSDRGLAKNIQYF
NA,TRBV28,CASSPDTDYSNQPQHF
NA,TRBV7-9,CASSPGDRRNEKLFF
NA,TRBV5-1,CASSLDPQGFQNIQYF
NA,TRBV27,CASSIWFGQTYNEQFF
TRBD2,TRBV27,CASSLGLAGGSSYNEQFF
NA,TRBV5-8,CASWGLEGYTF
TRBD2,TRBV19,CASSPTSGRIADTQYF
TRBD2,TRBV5-1,CASSLASGYEQYF
TRBD1,TRBV4-1,CASSPQGANEQFF
NA,TRBV29-1,CSVGRQSTDTQYF
TRBD1,TRBV19,CASSRTGGRDNEQFF
NA,TRBV2,CASSADQPQHF
NA,TRBV30,CAWSGGVVSGNTIYF
TRBD1,TRBV7-8,CASSFGTGGTKNRQPQHF
TRBD2,TRBV19,CALSAGGYGEQFF
TRBD1,TRBV2,CANKEGAVGTQYF
NA,TRBV4-2,CASSQVDKIEAFF
TRBD2,TRBV7-6,CASSDFSGGAYNEQFF
NA,TRBV7-2,CASSLVFGDTQYF
NA,TRBV5-1,CASTQRHRTTTGELFF
TRBD2,TRBV6-6,CASSPPGTSSYEQYF
TRBD2,TRBV19,CASTRGTSGKEQFF
TRBD1,TRBV30,CAWSFGPTGAAIYEQYF
TRBD2,TRBV27,CASSFSGEGTYNEQFF
NA,TRBV4-3,CASSQELGGHTYEQYF
NA,TRBV7-8,CASSLSGGQELIDEQYF
TRBD1,TRBV5-6,CASSLGQGEWNSPLHF
NA,TRBV11-2,CASSLGLPKAPSSYNEQFF
NA,TRBV28,CASSISAAYGYTF
TRBD1,TRBV19,CASDSTGGIHYGYTF
NA,TRBV4-1,CASSQTPGENEQFF
NA,TRBV13,CASLASTRSYEQYF
TRBD1,TRBV10-3,CAIRDRDSPLHF
NA,TRBV27,CASSPRHLAGHLLSGANVLTF
TRBD2,TRBV4-3,CASSQVSGGAYNEQFF
NA,TRBV6-1,CASSWAPYEQYF
NA,TRBV6-5,CASSRTDRSNSPLHF